This T cell receptor (beta chain) originates from a study of CD8+ T cells in alopecia areata. Extracted RNA was reverse transcribed into cDNA, the sequencing template. Sequencing used immunoSEQ multiplex PCR; TCRdb keeps in-frame clones, though not all of them. The data contain about 100,000 clones, about 60% of them singletons. This clone was found a few times. V gave up 3 bases and J gave up 6 bases, with 17 bases separating them. Per the germline V gene, CDR1 is KGHSH and CDR2 is LQKENI. The CDR3 is 15 residues long. Treatment denoted: oral pan-JAK inhibitor, 5-10 mg twice daily. The chain carries TRBV18 and TRBJ1-1, with D perhaps TRBD1 (5 bases). The TCR sequence derives from a human donor with alopecia areata. The sequencing used CD8+ T cells sorted from blood, collected between weeks 55 and 65, from a patient treated with tofacitinib. The CDR3 region has the DNA TGTGCCAGCTCACCTCGATGGGACCTCCCAGCTGAAGCTTTCTTT. Residues: CASSPRWDLPAEAFF.